This T cell receptor (beta chain) comes out of a study of identical twins. This clonotype was counted between two and nine times. As yet, its antigen is unknown. Study-wide findings and caveats: It was possible that invariant MAIT and iNKT cells partly confounded the zero-insertion analyses. Out-of-frame TCR alpha sharing observed in monozygotic twins exceeded model estimates.

Carrying unique molecular identifiers, the cDNA also gained a universal primer site through template switching. TCRdb reprocessed the 5' RACE reads with MiXCR, giving one entry per CDR3 protein. The sample lists about 550,000 distinct CDR3 sequences; approximately 20% were seen once. V dropped 3 bases and J dropped 6 bases, with 16 bases sitting between them. This CDR3 has 15 residues. Germline CDR1 ENHRY, CDR2 SYGVKD. These same records also appear under a second study, on yellow fever vaccine responses in identical twins.

The clonotype comes from a young woman in good health. The specimen was CD4+ T cells sorted from blood. This chain links TRBV10-3 with TRBJ2-3; D ambiguous. CDR3 protein: CAISDPIGIKDTQYF. CDR3 nucleotide sequence: TGTGCCATCAGTGACCCCATTGGTATTAAGGATACGCAGTATTTT.